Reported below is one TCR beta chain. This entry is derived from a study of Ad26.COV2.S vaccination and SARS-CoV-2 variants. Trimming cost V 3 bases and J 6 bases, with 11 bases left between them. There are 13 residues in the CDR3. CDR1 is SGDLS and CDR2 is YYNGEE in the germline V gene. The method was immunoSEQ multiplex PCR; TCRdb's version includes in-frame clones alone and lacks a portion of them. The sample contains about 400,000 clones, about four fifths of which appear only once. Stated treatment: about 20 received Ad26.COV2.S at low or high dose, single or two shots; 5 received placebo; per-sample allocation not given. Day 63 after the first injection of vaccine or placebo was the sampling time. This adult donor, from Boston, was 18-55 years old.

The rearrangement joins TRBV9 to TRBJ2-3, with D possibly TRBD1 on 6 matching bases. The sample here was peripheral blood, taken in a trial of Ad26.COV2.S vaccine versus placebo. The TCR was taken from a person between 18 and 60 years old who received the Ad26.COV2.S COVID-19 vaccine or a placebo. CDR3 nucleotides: TGTGCCAGCAGCGCAGGGGACCGGGATACGCAGTATTTT. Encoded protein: CASSAGDRDTQYF.